The 30 T cell receptor beta chains below all came from one sample that was sequenced in a study of T cells in localized non-small cell lung cancer. This table comes from immunoSEQ multiplex PCR, and its TCRdb copy is limited to in-frame clones, with some not included. The sample contains 26,000 or so clones, roughly 87% of which appear only once. Sequencing was performed on peripheral blood, taken before any cancer treatment. These receptors all come from a male donor aged 60 or older with stage I lung adenocarcinoma.

In its sample, this clone was seen once. The J gene is TRBJ1-1, the V gene TRBV19, with D unresolved. The ends were cut back, 3 bases at V and 1 base at J, with 9 bases in the middle. There are 14 residues in the CDR3. Germline CDR1 LNHDA, CDR2 SQIVND (reference sequence). The CDR3, as DNA: TGTGCCAGTAGTATTAAGGTTCCGAACACTGAAGCTTTCTTT. Translated: CASSIKVPNTEAFF.

The chain carries TRBV18 and TRBJ1-4; D may be TRBD1 (5 bases). V was clipped by 2 bases and J by 8 bases, with 12 bases between them. Germline V gene data show CDR1 as KGHSH and CDR2 as LQKENI. The CDR3 is made up of 14 amino acids. The CDR3, as DNA: TGTGCCAGCTCACCAGGAGGGGCGGGCGAAAAACTGTTTTTT. Translated, it gives CASSPGGAGEKLFF.

The CDR3 reads CASTRTGETGELFF. The CDR3 bases are TGTGCCAGCACCCGGACAGGGGAAACCGGGGAGCTGTTTTTT. This chain links TRBV11-2 with TRBJ2-2; 9 nucleotides line up with TRBD1. The CDR3 consists of 14 residues. With 7 bases clipped from V and 5 bases from J, the junction kept 5 bases outside the gene matches. Germline V gene lookup returns CDR1 SGHAT and CDR2 FQNNGV. Filled out from reference TRBV11-2 and TRBJ2-2, the complete variable domain reads EAGVAQSPRYKIIEKRQSVAFWCNPISGHATLYWYQQILGQGPKLLIQFQNNGVVDDSQLPKDRFSAERLKGVDSTLKIQPAKLEDSAVYLCASTRTGETGELFFGEGSRLTVL.

CDR3 in amino acids: CASSIAGRELSGANVLTF. The CDR3 coding sequence is TGTGCCAGTAGTATAGCAGGCAGGGAATTGTCTGGGGCCAACGTCCTGACTTTC. The V and J genes are TRBV19 and TRBJ2-6; tentative D call: TRBD1 (5 bases). V was pared by 1 base and J by 1 base, with 14 bases between. The CDR3 contains 18 residues. Germline CDR1 and CDR2: LNHDA and SQIVND (reference sequence).

The rearrangement links TRBV30 to TRBJ2-5; D is possibly TRBD2 (6 bases). The CDR3 covers 12 residues. From germline, CDR1 is GTSNPN and CDR2 SVGIG (reference sequence). Between the trimmed V and J ends, which lost 2 bases and 4 bases, there was a span of 8 bases. DNA for the CDR3: TGTGCCTGGAGTATGGGGGGAGAGACCCAGTACTTC. It yields the protein CAWSMGGETQYF.

The rearrangement joins TRBV14 to TRBJ2-3, with D unclear. CDR1 and CDR2 (germline): SGHDN, FVKESK. The length of the CDR3 is 13 residues. Trimming removed 4 bases from V and 2 bases from J, with 7 bases in between. The CDR3 sequence: CASSPTTTDTQYF. The CDR3 nucleotides read TGTGCCAGCAGCCCCACGACCACAGATACGCAGTATTTT.

The chain has TRBV18 and TRBJ2-1; D is possibly TRBD1 or TRBD2 (5 bases each). Germline CDR1 KGHSH, CDR2 LQKENI. This CDR3 contains 16 residues. Trimming removed 1 base from V and 2 bases from J, with 12 bases in between. The CDR3 region is CASSPQPGRTYNEQFF. The CDR3 region has the DNA TGTGCCAGCTCACCACAGCCGGGACGGACCTACAATGAGCAGTTCTTC.

This clone was recorded once. This chain links TRBV5-1 with TRBJ2-6; 7 nucleotides line up with TRBD1. Germline-derived CDR1 and CDR2 are SGHRS and YFSETQ. Trimming removed 0 bases from V and 2 bases from J; junction bases left unmatched: 2. The length of the CDR3 is 16 residues. This CDR3 reads CASSLAQGTGANVLTF. The CDR3 nucleotides read TGCGCCAGCAGCTTGGCACAGGGGACTGGGGCCAACGTCCTGACTTTC. Using reference TRBV5-1 and TRBJ2-6 for the parts outside the CDR3, the full variable domain is KAGVTQTPRYLIKTRGQQVTLSCSPISGHRSVSWYQQTPGQGLQFLFEYFSETQRNKGNFPGRFSGRQFSNSRSEMNVSTLELGDSALYLCASSLAQGTGANVLTFGAGSRLTVL.

This chain connects TRBV4-2 to TRBJ2-7; 12 bases map to TRBD2. Germline V lookup: CDR1 LGHNA, CDR2 YNFKEQ. This CDR3 has 17 amino acids. V was clipped by 1 base and J by 3 bases; unmatched bases: 7. The CDR3 DNA follows: TGTGCCAGCAGCCAAGGGGCTAGCGGGGGGGTGAACTACGAGCAGTACTTC. Its translation is CASSQGASGGVNYEQYF.

The J gene is TRBJ1-6, the V gene TRBV4-1; possibly TRBD1 for D (5 bases). Trimming shortened V by 0 bases and J by 7 bases, and 13 bases separated the two germline ends. Germline CDR1 MGHRA, CDR2 YSYEKL. This CDR3 contains 16 residues. The CDR3 DNA is TGCGCCAGCAGCCAAGATGGCAGGGTAGGGAATTCACCCCTCCACTTT. Translating gives CASSQDGRVGNSPLHF.

This rearrangement joins TRBV30 to TRBJ1-5; D is unresolved. From germline, CDR1 is GTSNPN and CDR2 SVGIG (reference sequence). V lost 5 bases and J 5 bases, leaving 13 bases between the germline ends. This CDR3 contains 13 residues. The CDR3 DNA sequence: TGTGCCTGGGGTTACAGCGGAGATCAGCCCCAGCATTTT. This translates into CAWGYSGDQPQHF.

V gene TRBV9 combines with J gene TRBJ2-1, with D unclear. Trimming removed 0 bases at V and 1 base at J, with 14 bases between. This CDR3 spans 17 amino acids. Germline CDR1 SGDLS, CDR2 YYNGEE. CDR3 residues: CASSVAGSSPSYNEQFF. CDR3 nucleotides: TGTGCCAGCAGCGTAGCTGGATCTTCGCCTTCCTACAATGAGCAGTTCTTC.

This chain uses TRBV5-5 with TRBJ1-1; D may be TRBD1 (5 bases). From germline, CDR1 is SGHKS and CDR2 YYEKEE (reference sequence). V was cut by 4 bases and J by 2 bases, with 12 bases left in between. The CDR3 sequence is 14 residues long. The CDR3 is CASSTGTANTEAFF. CDR3 bases: TGTGCCAGCAGCACCGGGACGGCAAACACTGAAGCTTTCTTT.

The chain recombines TRBV27 with TRBJ1-1, with D unclear. V lost 1 base, J lost 2 bases, and 11 bases lay in between. The germline V gene has CDR1 MNHEY and CDR2 SMNVEV (reference sequence). The CDR3 runs 15 residues. CDR3 in DNA: TGTGCCAGCAGTTTATTTGGATCGGGAAACACTGAAGCTTTCTTT. Amino acids: CASSLFGSGNTEAFF.

This clone was found once. The chain links TRBV11-2 to TRBJ2-5, with TRBD2 identical over 10 bases. V shed 5 bases, J shed 5 bases, and the junction held 8 bases outside the gene matches. Per the germline V gene, CDR1 is SGHAT and CDR2 is FQNNGV. CDR3 length: 15 amino acids. The CDR3 DNA sequence: TGTGCCAGCAGCAGCGGGACTAGCGCAGATGAGACCCAGTACTTC. It yields the protein CASSSGTSADETQYF.

The chain's CDR3 is CAISESKVKPSPLHF. As DNA, the CDR3 is TGTGCCATCAGTGAGTCGAAGGTGAAGCCCTCACCCCTCCACTTT. The chain has TRBV10-3 and TRBJ1-6, with D uncertain. CDR3 length: 15 residues. Looked up from germline, CDR1 is ENHRY and CDR2 is SYGVKD. V lost 0 bases, J lost 10 bases, and 13 bases lay in between.

The genes are TRBV30 and TRBJ1-2; D is possibly TRBD1 (6 bases). The V gene's germline CDR1 is GTSNPN and CDR2 SVGIG (reference sequence). Trimming took off 0 bases at V and 4 bases at J, with 15 bases between the two ends. The CDR3 totals 15 residues. The CDR3 sequence is CAWSVPGGGPYGYTF. The CDR3 bases are TGTGCCTGGAGTGTACCAGGTGGGGGCCCCTATGGCTACACCTTC.

This chain links TRBV6-6 with TRBJ2-5; D is undetermined. Germline-derived CDR1 and CDR2 are MNHNY and SVGAGI (reference sequence). The CDR3 has 13 amino acids. Trimming removed 2 bases at V and 1 base at J, with 5 bases between. The CDR3 loop reads CASSYGSQETQYF. CDR3 bases: TGTGCCAGCAGTTACGGGTCCCAAGAGACCCAGTACTTC.

This clone was counted once. The rearrangement uses TRBV19 and TRBJ1-5; D might be TRBD1 (6 bases). Germline assignment: CDR1 LNHDA and CDR2 SQIVND (reference sequence). This CDR3 comprises 16 residues. V was pared by 9 bases and J by 4 bases, with 22 bases between. CDR3 sequence (DNA): TGTGCCAGCCGAAGGGGGGGGCAGGGCTTAAATCAGCCCCAGCATTTT. It encodes CASRRGGQGLNQPQHF.

The chain employs TRBV5-6 and TRBJ2-3; a possible D gene is TRBD1 (5 bases). The CDR3 spans 14 residues. V was cut by 1 base and J by 4 bases, with 10 bases left in between. CDR1 and CDR2 from the germline V gene are SGHDT and YYEEEE. CDR3 protein: CASSLYRTPDTQYF. The DNA of the CDR3 is TGTGCCAGCAGCTTGTACAGGACCCCAGATACGCAGTATTTT.

The V gene is TRBV7-6, the J gene TRBJ1-4, with D possibly being TRBD1 (5 bases). Looked up from germline, CDR1 is SGHVS and CDR2 is FNYEAQ. V gave up 4 bases and J gave up 7 bases, with 19 bases separating them. The CDR3 length is 16 residues. CDR3 sequence reads: CASSSGQGAQVEKLFF. CDR3 in DNA: TGTGCCAGCAGCTCCGGGCAAGGGGCACAGGTTGAAAAACTGTTTTTT.

V usage is TRBV19 and J usage is TRBJ2-7; 11 bases line up with TRBD2. The V gene's germline CDR1 is LNHDA and CDR2 SQIVND (reference sequence). The CDR3 length is 15 residues. V trimming: 6 bases; J trimming: 4 bases; junction bases outside the gene matches: 8. CDR3 nucleotides: TGTGCCAGTAGCAGGGGACTAGCGGCGACTTACGAGCAGTACTTC. This codes for CASSRGLAATYEQYF.

The rearrangement joins TRBV4-2 to TRBJ1-2; TRBD1 matches at 7 bases. CDR1 and CDR2 from the germline V gene are LGHNA and YNFKEQ. Germline trimming cut 1 base from V and 6 bases from J; bases unmatched to any gene: 8. The CDR3 loop spans 15 amino acids. This chain's CDR3 is CASSQVAGGDHGYTF. Written as DNA, the CDR3 is TGTGCCAGCAGCCAAGTCGCAGGGGGTGATCATGGCTACACCTTC.

The V and J genes are TRBV30 and TRBJ1-1; 11 nucleotides line up with TRBD1. J lost 8 bases, V lost 2 bases, and 10 bases had no gene match. CDR1 and CDR2 (germline): GTSNPN, SVGIG (reference sequence). The CDR3 totals 15 residues. CDR3 sequence: CAWSPRTGGASEAFF. The CDR3 region has the DNA TGTGCCTGGAGTCCTCGGACAGGGGGCGCTTCGGAAGCTTTCTTT.

Points on this clone: Germline and junction disagree at one end, which may indicate a read error. The rearrangement uses TRBV7-9 and TRBJ1-2, with TRBD1 as a possible D gene (6 bases). Germline V gene sequence: CDR1 SEHNR, CDR2 FQNEAQ (reference sequence). The CDR3 is made up of 15 amino acids. The CDR3 loop is CASSLANRESHGYTF. For the CDR3, the DNA is TGTGCCAGCAGCCTAGCGAACAGGGAATCGCATGGCTACACCTTC.

The J gene is TRBJ2-7, the V gene TRBV4-3; D not certain. The CDR3 is made up of 14 amino acids. Germline V lookup: CDR1 LGHNA, CDR2 YSLEER. V lost 0 bases and J lost 6, with 12 bases in between. CDR3 loop: CASSQDRQIREQYF. The CDR3 DNA reads as TGCGCCAGCAGCCAAGATCGGCAGATTCGCGAGCAGTACTTC.

The chain carries TRBV9 and TRBJ1-2; 10 nucleotides align to TRBD1. The germline gives CDR1 SGDLS, CDR2 YYNGEE. The CDR3 spans 14 residues. With 4 bases clipped from V and 4 bases from J, the junction kept 4 bases outside the gene matches. CDR3 residues: CASSRDRGGYGYTF. The CDR3 nucleotides are TGTGCCAGCAGCCGGGACAGGGGAGGCTATGGCTACACCTTC.

The genes are TRBV6-1 and TRBJ2-1; D unclear. The CDR3 spans 13 residues. The ends were cut back, 8 bases at V and 4 bases at J, with 12 bases in the middle. CDR1 is MNHNS and CDR2 is SASEGT in the germline V gene. CDR3 bases: TGTGCCAGCGGTGGCCTCACTTACAATGAGCAGTTCTTC. This translates into CASGGLTYNEQFF.

This clone was found once. The V and J genes are TRBV30 and TRBJ1-3; unclear D gene. Per germline, CDR1 GTSNPN and CDR2 SVGIG (reference sequence). The CDR3 extends over 12 amino acids. V lost 0 bases and J 2 bases, leaving 2 bases between the germline ends. The CDR3 sequence: CAWSVAGNTIYF. CDR3 nucleotide sequence: TGTGCCTGGAGTGTTGCTGGAAACACCATATATTTT.

This clone occurred once. V and J are TRBV10-3 and TRBJ2-7, with 7 bases matching TRBD1. This CDR3 has 15 amino acids. Per germline, CDR1 ENHRY and CDR2 SYGVKD. V gave up 3 bases and J gave up 2 bases; unmatched junction bases: 7. The CDR3 loop is CAISDSGQGAYEQYF. The DNA of the CDR3 is TGTGCCATCAGTGACTCGGGGCAGGGGGCCTACGAGCAGTACTTC.